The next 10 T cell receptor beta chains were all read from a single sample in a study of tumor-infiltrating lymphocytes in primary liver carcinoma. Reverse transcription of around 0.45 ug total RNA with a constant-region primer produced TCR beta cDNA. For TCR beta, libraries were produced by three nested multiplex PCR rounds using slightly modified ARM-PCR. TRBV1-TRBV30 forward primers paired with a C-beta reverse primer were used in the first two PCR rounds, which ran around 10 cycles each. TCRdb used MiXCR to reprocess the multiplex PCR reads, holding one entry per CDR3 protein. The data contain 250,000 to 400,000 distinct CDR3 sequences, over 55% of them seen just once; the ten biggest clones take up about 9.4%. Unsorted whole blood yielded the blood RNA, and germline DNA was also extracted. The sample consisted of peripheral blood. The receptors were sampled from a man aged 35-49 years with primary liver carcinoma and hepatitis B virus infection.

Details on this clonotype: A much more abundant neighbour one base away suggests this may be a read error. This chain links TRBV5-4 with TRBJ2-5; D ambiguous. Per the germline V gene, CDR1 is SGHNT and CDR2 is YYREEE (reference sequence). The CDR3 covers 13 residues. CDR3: CASSSQRQDTQYF. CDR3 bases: TGTGCCAGCAGCTCACAGCGCCAAGATACCCAGTACTTC. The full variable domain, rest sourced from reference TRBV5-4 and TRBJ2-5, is ETGVTQSPTHLIKTRGQQVTLRCSSQSGHNTVSWYQQALGQGPQFIFQYYREEENGRGNFPPRFSGLQFPNYSSELNVNALELDDSALYLCASSSQRQDTQYFGPGTRLLVL.

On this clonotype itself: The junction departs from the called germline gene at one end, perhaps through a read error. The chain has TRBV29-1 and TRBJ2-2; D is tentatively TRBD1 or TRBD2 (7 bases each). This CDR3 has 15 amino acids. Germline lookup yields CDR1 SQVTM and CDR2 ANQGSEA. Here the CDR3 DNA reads TGCAGCGTTGAAGATTTAAGCAGGGGGGGCGGGGAGCTGTTTTTC. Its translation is CSVEDLSRGGGELFF.

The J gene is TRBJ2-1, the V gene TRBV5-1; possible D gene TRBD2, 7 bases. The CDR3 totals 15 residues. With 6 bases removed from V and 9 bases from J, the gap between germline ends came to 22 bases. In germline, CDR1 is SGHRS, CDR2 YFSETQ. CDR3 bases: TGCGCCAGCACCCTGGGGCTAGCGGAAGGGGGTGAGCAGTTCTTC. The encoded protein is CASTLGLAEGGEQFF.

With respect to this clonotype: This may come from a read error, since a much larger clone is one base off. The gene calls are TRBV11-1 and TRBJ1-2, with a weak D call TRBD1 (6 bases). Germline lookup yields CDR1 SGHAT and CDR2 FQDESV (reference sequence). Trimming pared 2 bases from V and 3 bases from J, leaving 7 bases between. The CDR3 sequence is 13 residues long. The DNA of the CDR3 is TGTGCCAGCAGCTTAAACAGGGACTATGGCTACACCTTC. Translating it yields CASSLNRDYGYTF.

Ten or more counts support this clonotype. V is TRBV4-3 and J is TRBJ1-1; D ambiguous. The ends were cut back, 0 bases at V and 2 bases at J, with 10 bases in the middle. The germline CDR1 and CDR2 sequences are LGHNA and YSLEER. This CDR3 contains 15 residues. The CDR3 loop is CASSQDEVLNTEAFF. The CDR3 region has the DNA TGCGCCAGCAGCCAAGACGAGGTCCTTAACACTGAAGCTTTCTTT.

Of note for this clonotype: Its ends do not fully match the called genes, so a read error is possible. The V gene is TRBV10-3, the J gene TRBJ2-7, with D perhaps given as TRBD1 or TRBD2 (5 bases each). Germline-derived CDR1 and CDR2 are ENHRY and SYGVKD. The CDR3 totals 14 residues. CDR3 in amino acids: CAISESAVQGEHYF. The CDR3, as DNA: TGTGCCATCAGTGAGTCGGCAGTACAAGGGGAGCACTACTTC.

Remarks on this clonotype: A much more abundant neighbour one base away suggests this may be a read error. CDR3 in DNA: TGTGCCAGGAGCTTGCGAGCGGGAGTAAAAAACGAGCAGTACTTC. The encoded protein is CARSLRAGVKNEQYF. The genes are TRBV5-5 and TRBJ2-7; 8 bases map to TRBD2. The CDR3 sequence is 15 residues long. Germline V gene data show CDR1 as SGHKS and CDR2 as YYEKEE (reference sequence).

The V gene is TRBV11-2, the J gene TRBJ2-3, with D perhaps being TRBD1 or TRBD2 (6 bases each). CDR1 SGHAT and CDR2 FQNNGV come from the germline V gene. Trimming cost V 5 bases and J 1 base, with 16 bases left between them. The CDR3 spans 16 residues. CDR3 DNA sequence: TGTGCCAGCAGCCTTGTCGGGGGCGCCGGCACAGATACGCAGTATTTT. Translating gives CASSLVGGAGTDTQYF.

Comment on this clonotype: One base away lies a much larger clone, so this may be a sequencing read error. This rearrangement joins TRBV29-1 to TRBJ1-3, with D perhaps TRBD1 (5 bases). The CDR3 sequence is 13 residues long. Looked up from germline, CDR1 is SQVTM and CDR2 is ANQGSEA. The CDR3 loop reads CSVEPGGGSTIYF. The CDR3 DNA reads TGCAGCGTTGAACCCGGCGGGGGAAGCACCATATATTTT.

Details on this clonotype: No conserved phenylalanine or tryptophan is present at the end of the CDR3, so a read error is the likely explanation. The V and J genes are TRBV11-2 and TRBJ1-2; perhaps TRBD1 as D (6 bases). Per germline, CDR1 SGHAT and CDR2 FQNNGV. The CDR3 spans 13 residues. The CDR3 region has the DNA TGTGGCAGCAGCGCAGACAGGTTTAATGGCTACACCCTC. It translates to CGSSADRFNGYTL.